The subject of this entry is one T cell receptor (beta chain). There is no known antigen for this receptor. No base quality information exists; no much larger clone differs at one position. Other DNA sequences in the same sample also yield this CDR3. Read against the paper, the sample's time point label means: baseline before first vaccination. Vaccinee samples were obtained from the UK trials COV001 and COV002, which included a single-blind randomized controlled phase 2/3 trial of AZD1222 (ChAdOx1 nCoV-19) in healthy adults. For TCRbeta chain sequencing, PBMC samples were collected from trial participants at day 0 and at day 28 after the second dose. This specimen comes from a study of T cell responses to AZD1222 COVID-19 vaccine (dated by TCRdb to the early 2020s). For the study in its entirety: Because spike-specific TCR depth and breadth did not differ between the two schedules, AZD1222 recipients who got a second dose at roughly 4 weeks were pooled with those who got a second dose at roughly 12 weeks. TCR sequencing covered over 230 trial participants: 200 to 220 given two doses of AZD1222 and 26 given two doses of MenACWY control vaccine. Trial participants were enrolled by age into 18-55, 56-69 and 70-plus year subgroups, with roughly 160, 29 and 62 TCR-sequenced participants respectively. Beyond this particular receptor, the publication reports: Conclusions about previously exposed vaccinees are limited because only a handful of AZD1222 recipients were SARS-CoV-2 seropositive at baseline. Epitopes outside the regions mutated in the B.1.351 and B.1.1.7 variants were reportedly recognized by nearly half of the unique spike-specific TCRs. Because no samples from the day 14 peak response were available, repertoires could be characterized only after the peak T cell response. The whole spike protein was spanned by vaccine-associated CD4 TCRs, and dominant responses were seen in regions 160-218 and 743-854. In the small 56-69-year group, the increase in depth fell short of significance, most likely because of low power. Participants were mostly white British and included more females than males, and it was suggested by the authors that clonal diversity may have been underestimated. Spike-specific TCR breadth and depth rose significantly after two AZD1222 doses compared with day 0 and with MenACWY recipients.

The CDR3 regions of human TCRbeta chains were analyzed by immunosequencing. Turning to the authors' computational methods: TCRs in the repertoires were matched against a reference library of SARS-CoV-2-specific TCRs that had been generated with the MIRA antigen-specificity platform. Breadth meant the fraction of unique TCRs that were SARS-CoV-2-associated, whereas depth meant the fraction of total T cells that were SARS-CoV-2-associated. Using the MIRA data, every spike-specific TCR was mapped to the spike region that the TCR reacted to and assigned to either a CD4 or a CD8 class. Log10-transformed breadth and depth values were compared by one-way ANOVA with Sidak's multiple comparisons tests. The immuneACCESS repertoire file appears here via TCRdb, limited to in-frame rearrangements. These files lack a portion of the clones; in checked studies, under half of the deficit traces to unresolved V genes, and the cause of the others is not known. From that table come the V and J calls and clone size; the DNA was used to work out D and trimming. In all, the sample holds some 96,000 clones, and around nine tenths of those were seen once. Less than 20% of the sample belongs to the ten largest clones.

Looking up the germline V gene yields CDR1 SGHTA and CDR2 FQGTGA. Trimming removed 5 bases from V and 4 bases from J; the gene matches leave 3 bases unexplained. The CDR3 goes from the cysteine to the phenylalanine over 15 residues. The CDR3 DNA has 45 bases and is translated from base 1. The chain joins TRBV7-3 to TRBJ2-1; TRBD2 agrees with 12 junctional bases. The TCR sequence derives from an adult in good health. Specimen: peripheral blood, collected on day 0 of AZD1222 vaccination. The DNA is TGTGCCAGCAGCCTAGCGGGAGGGCCGTACAATGAGCAGTTCTTC. Its translation is CASSLAGGPYNEQFF.